The 19 T cell receptor beta chains listed next were all sequenced from one sample in a study of T cells in Graves' hyperthyroidism and ophthalmopathy. Amplified TCR beta CDR3 regions came from RNA transcripts. The HTBI primer set drove a first-round RT-PCR of the TCR CDR3. TCRdb recomputed calls from the multiplex PCR reads with MiXCR, one row per CDR3 protein. This sample yields hundreds of thousands of distinct CDR3 sequences, of which around 20% are seen a single time; 16% belongs to the top ten. The sequenced material came from blood. The receptors derive from a woman aged 50 to 60 with Graves' hyperthyroidism that later progressed to Graves' ophthalmopathy.

The chain recombines TRBV27 with TRBJ1-1; D remains ambiguous. V gave up 3 bases and J gave up 4 bases, with 9 bases separating them. Germline V lookup: CDR1 MNHEY, CDR2 SMNVEV (reference sequence). The CDR3 contains 13 residues. DNA of the CDR3: TGTGCCAGCAGTTTTTGGGGTGGCACTGAAGCTTTCTTT. Protein sequence: CASSFWGGTEAFF.

The table lists this clonotype with a few counts. This chain connects TRBV13 to TRBJ2-2; D is unresolved. V was shortened by 2 bases and J by 5 bases, with 12 bases between the two germline ends. The V gene's germline CDR1 is PRHDT and CDR2 FYEKMQ (reference sequence). This CDR3 has 15 residues. This CDR3 is CASSLLAKGTGELFF. The CDR3 DNA follows: TGTGCCAGCAGCTTACTGGCCAAAGGGACCGGGGAGCTGTTTTTT.

This clonotype was detected many times. The V and J genes are TRBV7-2 and TRBJ2-3; 7 nucleotides match TRBD1. With 11 bases clipped from V and 0 bases from J, the junction kept 5 bases outside the gene matches. The CDR3 runs 13 residues. CDR1 and CDR2 from the germline V gene are SGHTA and FQGNSA. Here the CDR3 reads CAGSQGSTDTQYF. In nucleotides, the CDR3 is TGTGCCGGCTCACAGGGGAGCACAGATACGCAGTATTTT. The full variable domain, completed using reference TRBV7-2 and TRBJ2-3, is GAGVSQSPSNKVTEKGKDVELRCDPISGHTALYWYRQSLGQGLEFLIYFQGNSAPDKSGLPSDRFSAERTGGSVSTLTIQRTQQEDSAVYLCAGSQGSTDTQYFGPGTRLTVL.

This clonotype was detected ten times or more. V and J are TRBV27 and TRBJ1-4, with 10 bases fitting TRBD1. Losses at the gene ends were 4 bases for V and 7 bases for J; bases not matched to a gene: 9. CDR3 size: 16 residues. Germline V gives CDR1 MNHEY, CDR2 SMNVEV (reference sequence). CDR3 sequence: CASSSGQGVRSEKLFF. As DNA, the CDR3 is TGTGCCAGCAGTTCTGGACAGGGGGTTAGGTCTGAAAAACTGTTTTTT.

The chain recombines TRBV20-1 with TRBJ2-7, with 14 bases identical to TRBD2. The V gene's germline CDR1 is DFQATT and CDR2 SNEGSKA (reference sequence). The junction had 8 bases not matched to a gene; V was cut back by 1 base and J by 0 bases. The CDR3 runs 18 residues. The CDR3 DNA reads as TGCAGTGCTAGAGGCCGGACTAGCGGGGGGCCCAGCTCCTACGAGCAGTACTTC. Its protein product is CSARGRTSGGPSSYEQYF.

The sample holds many counts of this clonotype. The rearrangement uses TRBV19 and TRBJ1-2; TRBD1 aligns across 7 bases. The ends lost 9 bases at V and 3 bases at J; junction bases unmatched: 7. The CDR3 runs to 13 residues. The V gene's germline CDR1 is LNHDA and CDR2 SQIVND (reference sequence). CDR3 in amino acids: CASSIDRDYGYTF. The DNA of the CDR3 is TGTGCCAGCAGCATTGACAGGGACTATGGCTACACCTTC.

The chain uses TRBV19 and TRBJ1-2; D unresolved. Germline CDR1 is LNHDA and CDR2 is SQIVND (reference sequence). The length of the CDR3 is 14 residues. Trimming pared 3 bases from V and 4 bases from J, leaving 12 bases between. CDR3 amino acids: CASSILGSGYGYTF. The CDR3 coding sequence is TGTGCCAGTAGTATCCTGGGCAGTGGCTATGGCTACACCTTC.

This clonotype was detected many times. The V and J genes are TRBV20-1 and TRBJ2-2, with D tentatively TRBD1 (7 bases). From germline, CDR1 is DFQATT and CDR2 SNEGSKA (reference sequence). The V end was cut by 1 base, the J end by 3 bases, with 15 bases between. The CDR3 contains 16 residues. The CDR3 DNA follows: TGCAGTGCTAGAGCTAAGGACAGGAGGGACACCGGGGAGCTGTTTTTT. The encoded protein is CSARAKDRRDTGELFF.

The genes are TRBV28 and TRBJ2-1; D may correspond to TRBD1 or TRBD2 (6 bases each). Germline V gene lookup returns CDR1 MDHEN and CDR2 SYDVKM. Deletions cut 4 bases from V and 3 bases from J, with 13 bases between. The CDR3 has 15 residues. The CDR3 nucleotides are TGTGCCAGCAGTTGGCGAGGGGGAGGCTACAATGAGCAGTTCTTC. Its protein is CASSWRGGGYNEQFF.

This rearrangement joins TRBV7-9 to TRBJ1-6, with 7 bases matching TRBD1. V dropped 4 bases and J dropped 6; count of bases not matched to a gene: 6. The CDR3 length is 15 residues. The germline V gene has CDR1 SEHNR and CDR2 FQNEAQ (reference sequence). The CDR3 DNA follows: TGTGCCAGCAGCTCTAGGGGGCGCGGTAATTCACCCCTCCACTTT. It is translated as CASSSRGRGNSPLHF.

The chain recombines TRBV2 with TRBJ2-7; 12 bases line up with TRBD1. There are 14 residues in the CDR3. Germline V gene data show CDR1 as SNHLY and CDR2 as FYNNEI. The ends lost 6 bases at V and 7 bases at J; junction bases unmatched: 7. CDR3 nucleotide sequence: TGTGCCAGCAGCCCGGGACAGGGGGCGGGTGAGCAGTACTTC. Translating it yields CASSPGQGAGEQYF.

The chain links TRBV7-9 to TRBJ1-2; D gene uncertain. In germline, CDR1 is SEHNR, CDR2 FQNEAQ (reference sequence). The germline V and J ends were trimmed by 5 bases and 8 bases, with 21 bases remaining between them. The length of the CDR3 is 15 residues. The CDR3 DNA is TGTGCCAGCAGCCTCACATCACCGGACGAGCAGGGCTACACCTTC. Protein sequence: CASSLTSPDEQGYTF. The full variable domain, rest sourced from reference TRBV7-9 and TRBJ1-2, is DTGVSQNPRHKITKRGQNVTFRCDPISEHNRLYWYRQTLGQGPEFLTYFQNEAQLEKSRLLSDRFSAERPKGSFSTLEIQRTEQGDSAMYLCASSLTSPDEQGYTFGSGTRLTVV.

This clonotype has at least ten counts. V usage is TRBV7-8 and J usage is TRBJ2-2; D possibly corresponds to TRBD2 (6 bases). Germline CDR1 SGHVS, CDR2 FQNEAQ. The V end was cut by 1 base, the J end by 2 bases, with 20 bases between. The CDR3 runs 19 residues. The CDR3 sequence is CASSLGRFSAGRNTGELFF. CDR3 nucleotide sequence: TGTGCCAGCAGCTTAGGTCGCTTTTCGGCGGGGAGAAACACCGGGGAGCTGTTTTTT.

This chain links TRBV5-1 with TRBJ1-6, with 8 positions matching TRBD1. CDR1 is SGHRS, CDR2 YFSETQ, per germline. The CDR3 sequence is 13 residues long. V was pared by 7 bases and J by 8 bases, with 5 bases of the junction left unmatched. CDR3 in DNA: TGCGCCAGCCAGACAGGGGTGGATTCACCCCTCCACTTT. Its translation is CASQTGVDSPLHF.

In its sample, this clonotype was seen a few times. A much larger clone differs by one base, so this may be a read error. The chain carries TRBV30 and TRBJ1-1, with D possibly TRBD1 on 5 matching bases. Germline assignment: CDR1 GTSNPN and CDR2 SVGIG (reference sequence). CDR3 length equals 13 residues. Here the CDR3 reads CARSSRGDTEAFF. In DNA, the CDR3 is TGTGCCCGGAGTTCGAGGGGAGACACTGAAGCTTTCTTT.

In its sample, this clonotype was seen many times. The chain joins TRBV11-1 to TRBJ2-1, with 14 bases aligning to TRBD2. J was trimmed by 9 bases and V by 5 bases; bases with no gene match: 3. Germline V gene lookup returns CDR1 SGHAT and CDR2 FQDESV (reference sequence). There are 14 residues in the CDR3. CDR3 nucleotide sequence: TGTGCCAGCAGCGAGACTAGCGGGGGGGGTGAGCAGTTCTTC. This translates into CASSETSGGGEQFF. The variable domain in full, with the rest retrieved from reference TRBV11-1 and TRBJ2-1, is EAEVAQSPRYKITEKSQAVAFWCDPISGHATLYWYRQILGQGPELLVQFQDESVVDDSQLPKDRFSAERLKGVDSTLKIQPAELGDSAMYLCASSETSGGGEQFFGPGTRLTVL.

This clonotype was seen only a few times. This rearrangement joins TRBV6-1 to TRBJ2-7, with D possibly TRBD1 on 6 matching bases. CDR1 and CDR2 from the germline V gene are MNHNS and SASEGT. With 6 bases removed from V and 3 bases from J, the gap between germline ends came to 15 bases. The CDR3 loop spans 14 amino acids. The CDR3 region is CASRGQGTYYEQYF. The CDR3, as DNA: TGTGCCAGCAGGGGGCAGGGGACCTACTACGAGCAGTACTTC.

The table lists this clonotype with a few counts. The rearrangement joins TRBV5-8 to TRBJ2-1; 7 bases match TRBD2. V dropped 1 base and J dropped 2; count of bases not matched to a gene: 9. The CDR3 extends over 17 amino acids. The germline gives CDR1 SGHTS, CDR2 YDEGEE. CDR3 residues: CASSLREGAITYNEQFF. CDR3 nucleotides: TGTGCCAGCAGCTTGAGGGAGGGCGCCATCACCTACAATGAGCAGTTCTTC.

This clonotype was seen ten or more times. The chain links TRBV28 to TRBJ1-1; D may be TRBD1 (6 bases). V was clipped by 4 bases and J by 5 bases, with 11 bases between them. There are 13 residues in the CDR3. CDR1 is MDHEN, CDR2 SYDVKM, per germline. The CDR3 sequence is CASSWGGRTEAFF. For the CDR3, the DNA is TGTGCCAGCAGTTGGGGGGGGCGGACTGAAGCTTTCTTT.